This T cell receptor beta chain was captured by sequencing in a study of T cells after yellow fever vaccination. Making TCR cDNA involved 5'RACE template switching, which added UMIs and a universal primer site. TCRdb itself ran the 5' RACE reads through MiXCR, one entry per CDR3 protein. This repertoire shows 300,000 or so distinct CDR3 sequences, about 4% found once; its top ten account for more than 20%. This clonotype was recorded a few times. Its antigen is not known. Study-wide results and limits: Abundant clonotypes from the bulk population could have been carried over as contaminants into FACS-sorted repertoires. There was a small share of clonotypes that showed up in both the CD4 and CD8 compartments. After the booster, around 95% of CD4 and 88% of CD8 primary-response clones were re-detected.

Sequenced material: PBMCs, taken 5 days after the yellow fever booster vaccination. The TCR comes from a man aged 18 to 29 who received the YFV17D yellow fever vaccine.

The CDR3 loop reads CSVRGGGNTGELFF. The CDR3 DNA is TGCAGCGTTCGCGGGGGGGGGAACACCGGGGAGCTGTTTTTT. The chain links TRBV29-1 to TRBJ2-2, with 9 bases aligning to TRBD2. Germline V lookup: CDR1 SQVTM, CDR2 ANQGSEA. The V gene end was trimmed by 5 bases and the J gene end by 1 base; junction bases not matched to a gene: 2. The length of the CDR3 is 14 residues.